This TCR beta chain was identified during a study of blood T cell repertoires in COVID-19. Looking at the study overall: Acute-phase and convalescent COVID-19 samples originated in the United States, Italy and Spain. Sample material is recorded as cDNA or gDNA derived from T cells, B-cell-depleted T cells, or PBMCs.

The CDR3 spans 14 residues. Germline V gives CDR1 MNHEY, CDR2 SVGAGI. V dropped 6 bases and J dropped 4 bases, with 12 bases sitting between them. As originally analysed: Amplifying reference gene primers gave estimates of nucleated cell counts. Only in-frame clones appear in the TCRdb table, and some are missing; sequencing was by immunoSEQ multiplex PCR. The V and J calls and the clone size are those of that table, but D and trimming were determined from the DNA. The table lists about 150,000 clones, around four fifths of them singletons, with around two fifths in the top ten. The V call is TRBV6-5, the J call TRBJ1-4; D remains ambiguous. Sequenced: peripheral blood. This receptor was obtained from a human donor in a cohort sampled during active COVID-19. CDR3 region: CASSFLGDNEKLFF. In DNA, the CDR3 is TGTGCCAGCAGCTTTCTCGGGGATAATGAAAAACTGTTTTTT.